This note documents a single TCR beta chain sequence. This specimen belongs to a study of OX40 agonist ivuxolimab in advanced cancers. The CDR3 sequence is 14 residues long. Germline CDR1 reads MNHEY; CDR2 reads SVGAGI. Trimming at V came to 5 bases and at J to 6 bases, leaving 10 bases not matched to a gene. Libraries were prepared by immunoSEQ multiplex PCR; TCRdb keeps only in-frame clonotypes and omits some of them. The repertoire consists of about 95,000 clones, with 70% to 90% occurring once and the leading ten covering 3.5% to 4.5%. The J gene is TRBJ2-7, the V gene TRBV6-5; TRBD1 matches 7 bases. The TCR was taken from an adult with an advanced solid tumor such as melanoma, head and neck, liver or kidney cancer. Source: CD4+ or CD8+ T cells sorted from blood, taken in a trial of the OX40 agonist ivuxolimab. CDR3 protein: CASSPRTGLREQYF. The CDR3 DNA sequence: TGTGCCAGCAGTCCACGGACAGGTTTACGCGAGCAGTACTTC.